This T cell receptor beta chain was recorded in a study of blood T cells in healthy people across ages. This clonotype was counted many times. Donation came from healthy Caucasian individuals in Russia who were aged roughly 6 to 95. The use of a sample-barcoded 5' primer and a J-beta primer mix characterized a second PCR of about 6 to 12 cycles. TCRdb fed the 5' RACE reads into MiXCR, producing one record per CDR3 protein. The sample includes about 730,000 distinct CDR3 sequences, about 40% seen only once; the top ten take around 20%. The source material was blood. The TCR comes from a woman aged 55-75 years in good health.

The CDR3 sequence is CASSQQGTGNYGYTF. The CDR3 bases are TGTGCCAGCAGCCAACAAGGGACAGGGAACTATGGCTACACCTTC. V gene TRBV4-2 combines with J gene TRBJ1-2, with 9 nucleotides matching TRBD1. Germline assignment: CDR1 LGHNA and CDR2 YNFKEQ. Trimming at V came to 2 bases and at J to 2 bases, leaving 3 bases not matched to a gene. This CDR3 spans 15 amino acids.